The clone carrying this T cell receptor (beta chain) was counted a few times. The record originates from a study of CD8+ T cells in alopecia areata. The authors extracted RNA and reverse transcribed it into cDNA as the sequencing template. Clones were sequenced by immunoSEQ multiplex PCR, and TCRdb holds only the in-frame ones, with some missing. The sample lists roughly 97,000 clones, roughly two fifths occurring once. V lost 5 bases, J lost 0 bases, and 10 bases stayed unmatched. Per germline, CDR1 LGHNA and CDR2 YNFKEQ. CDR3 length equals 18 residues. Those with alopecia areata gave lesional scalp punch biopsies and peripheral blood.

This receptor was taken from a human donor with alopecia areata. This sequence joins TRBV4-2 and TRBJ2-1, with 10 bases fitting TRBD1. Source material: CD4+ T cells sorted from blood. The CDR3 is CASSAGTGAGSSYNEQFF. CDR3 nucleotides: TGTGCCAGCAGCGCCGGGACAGGGGCAGGGAGCTCCTACAATGAGCAGTTCTTC.